These 11 T cell receptor beta chains were all obtained from the same sample, sequenced in a study of cytomegalovirus exposure and HLA in healthy donors. PCR amplification relied on 60 Vbeta primers (plus 13 Jbeta primers). Generated by immunoSEQ multiplex PCR, the TCRdb table keeps only in-frame clones and is missing some. The sample gives about 300,000 clones, 75% to 90% of which show up once; 4% is in the top ten. Specimen: PBMCs. All receptors come from a man aged 35 to 55 in good health and CMV-seropositive.

This clone was recorded once. This chain links TRBV2 with TRBJ2-7; 9 bases are shared with TRBD1. CDR1 is SNHLY, CDR2 FYNNEI, per germline. Trimming took 6 bases from V and 6 from J; bases not matched to a gene: 6. The CDR3 covers 13 residues. This CDR3 is CASSGQGSGEQYF. CDR3 sequence (DNA): TGTGCCAGCAGCGGACAGGGGTCCGGCGAGCAGTACTTC. The entire variable domain, with the rest obtained from reference TRBV2 and TRBJ2-7, is as follows: EPEVTQTPSHQVTQMGQEVILRCVPISNHLYFYWYRQILGQKVEFLVSFYNNEISEKSEIFDDQFSVERPDGSNFTLKIRSTKLEDSAMYFCASSGQGSGEQYFGPGTRLTVT.

The chain has TRBV7-9 and TRBJ1-1; 7 positions agree with TRBD1. The J segment lost 6 bases and the V segment lost 5 bases, leaving 9 bases of the junction unmatched. The germline gives CDR1 SEHNR, CDR2 FQNEAQ (reference sequence). This CDR3 has 14 residues. CDR3 amino acids: CASSPRDRVPEAFF. The CDR3 region has the DNA TGTGCCAGCAGCCCGAGAGACAGGGTCCCTGAAGCTTTCTTT.

V is TRBV19 and J is TRBJ2-7; 7 bases map to TRBD1. Germline V gives CDR1 LNHDA, CDR2 SQIVND (reference sequence). The CDR3 totals 14 residues. V lost 3 bases, J lost 2 bases, and 4 bases stayed unmatched. In DNA, the CDR3 is TGTGCCAGTAGTATGGCAGGGGGTGCCTACGAGCAGTACTTC. It yields the protein CASSMAGGAYEQYF. Supplemented by reference TRBV19 and TRBJ2-7, the full variable domain reads DGGITQSPKYLFRKEGQNVTLSCEQNLNHDAMYWYRQDPGQGLRLIYYSQIVNDFQKGDIAEGYSVSREKKESFPLTVTSAQKNPTAFYLCASSMAGGAYEQYFGPGTRLTVT.

This chain joins TRBV11-3 and TRBJ2-7; D possibly corresponds to TRBD2 (6 bases). CDR3 length: 13 residues. Germline values: CDR1 SGHNT, CDR2 YENEEA. With 1 base removed from V and 6 bases from J, the gap between germline ends came to 10 bases. CDR3: CASSLVGGSEQYF. The CDR3 DNA reads as TGTGCCAGCAGCTTAGTTGGGGGGAGCGAGCAGTACTTC.

This sequence joins TRBV6-1 and TRBJ2-1, with D maybe TRBD2 (6 bases). The CDR3 consists of 14 residues. Trimming left V 10 bases short and J 9 bases short, with 22 bases between. Germline loops: CDR1 MNHNS, CDR2 SASEGT. The CDR3, as DNA: TGTGCCACTGTAGCGGTTCTCCTGTTGGGTGAGCAGTTCTTC. As protein: CATVAVLLLGEQFF.

The chain recombines TRBV4-2 with TRBJ2-7; 9 bases align to TRBD1. The trim removed 5 bases at V and 5 bases at J, leaving 7 bases unmatched. From germline, CDR1 is LGHNA and CDR2 YNFKEQ. The length of the CDR3 is 14 residues. DNA for the CDR3: TGTGCCAGCAGCGACAGACAGGGGGTAGACGAGCAGTACTTC. This encodes CASSDRQGVDEQYF.

The chain joins TRBV4-3 to TRBJ1-3, with TRBD1 as a possible D gene (5 bases). This CDR3 spans 16 amino acids. Germline V gene data show CDR1 as LGHNA and CDR2 as YSLEER. The germline V and J ends were trimmed by 0 bases and 3 bases, with 12 bases remaining between them. CDR3 sequence: CASSQDRPGYGNTIYF. CDR3 nucleotide sequence: TGCGCCAGCAGCCAAGATCGGCCAGGGTATGGAAACACCATATATTTT.

The chain uses TRBV11-2 and TRBJ2-7; 9 nucleotides line up with TRBD2. CDR1 SGHAT and CDR2 FQNNGV come from the germline V gene. The junction had 10 bases not matched to a gene; V was cut back by 6 bases and J by 7 bases. The CDR3 has 14 amino acids. The CDR3 protein is CASSFLSGSGEQYF. The CDR3 DNA reads TGTGCCAGCAGTTTCCTTAGCGGGAGCGGGGAGCAGTACTTC.

This clone turned up a few times. The chain employs TRBV4-1 and TRBJ2-2, with 14 bases fitting TRBD2. V lost 4 bases to trimming and J lost 6 bases; unmatched junction nucleotides: 7. Germline CDR1 and CDR2: MGHRA and YSYEKL. The CDR3 has 17 residues. CDR3 protein: CASSPTGLAGDAGELFF. CDR3 DNA sequence: TGCGCCAGCAGCCCCACGGGACTAGCGGGAGACGCCGGGGAGCTGTTTTTT.

CDR3 residues: CASSKLDSPTEAFF. The CDR3 DNA reads TGTGCCAGCAGTAAATTGGACAGTCCCACTGAAGCTTTCTTT. The chain uses TRBV6-5 and TRBJ1-1; tentatively, D is TRBD1 (6 bases). Germline V gene data show CDR1 as MNHEY and CDR2 as SVGAGI. The CDR3 totals 14 residues. V was pared by 5 bases and J by 4 bases, with 14 bases between.

The V call is TRBV7-9, the J call TRBJ2-3; 8 bases are shared with TRBD2. J gave up 4 bases and V 5 bases, and 5 bases lay outside the gene matches. Germline CDR1 and CDR2: SEHNR and FQNEAQ (reference sequence). This CDR3 region has 14 residues. DNA of the CDR3: TGTGCCAGCAGCCCGAGCGGGAGAGCAGATACGCAGTATTTT. It encodes CASSPSGRADTQYF.